The rows below give T cell receptor beta chains drawn from one sample of a study of T cell repertoires in cytomegalovirus infection. For these TCRs, the target antigens are not known. Via MiXCR, TCRdb re-called the reads, giving one row per CDR3 protein. This sample has some 350,000 distinct CDR3 sequences; around 29% occur once, and the top ten carry over 15%. Sequencing used cultured PBMCs, obtained from culture after CMV antigen stimulation. All receptors derive from a human donor in good health (CMV status not recorded). Some clones in this sample may be carry-over from other donors' samples. The CDR3 runs from the conserved cysteine through the conserved F or W. A D gene is named only where the DNA matches it firmly. Size is omitted from some rows. Given values are once, few, many or a class for expanded clones.

v_call: TRBV23-1
d_call: -
clone_size: few
j_call: TRBJ2-5
cdr3_nt: TGCGCCAGCAGTCCCCAAACCCAGTACTTC
cdr3_aa: CASSPQTQYF

v_call: TRBV7-2
d_call: TRBD1
clone_size: -
j_call: TRBJ2-7
cdr3_nt: TGTGCCAGCAGCACTTCGACAGGGATCAACGAGCAGTACTTC
cdr3_aa: CASSTSTGINEQYF

v_call: TRBV19
d_call: -
clone_size: -
j_call: TRBJ1-5
cdr3_nt: TGTGCCAGTAAAGGCAGGGAGATGAGTCAGCCCCAGCATTTT
cdr3_aa: CASKGREMSQPQHF

v_call: TRBV4-1
d_call: -
clone_size: few
j_call: TRBJ1-1
cdr3_nt: TGCGCCAGCAAGACCGATGTTGAAGCTTTCTTT
cdr3_aa: CASKTDVEAFF

v_call: TRBV15
d_call: -
clone_size: -
j_call: TRBJ2-5
cdr3_nt: TGTGCCACCAGCAGGACAGGTCAAGAGACCCAGTACTTC
cdr3_aa: CATSRTGQETQYF

v_call: TRBV27
d_call: -
clone_size: -
j_call: TRBJ2-1
cdr3_nt: TGTGCCAGCAGTTCCGGACTTAACAATGAGCAGTTCTTC
cdr3_aa: CASSSGLNNEQFF

v_call: TRBV7-9
d_call: -
clone_size: -
j_call: TRBJ2-3
cdr3_nt: TGTGCCAGCAGCTTGGGGGGGGACAGGCGGCAGTATTTT
cdr3_aa: CASSLGGDRRQYF

v_call: TRBV7-9
d_call: -
clone_size: -
j_call: TRBJ2-3
cdr3_nt: TGTGCCAGCCTGCTGGGTTCGTCCCCAGATACGCAGTATTTT
cdr3_aa: CASLLGSSPDTQYF

v_call: TRBV6-5
d_call: -
clone_size: -
j_call: TRBJ1-1
cdr3_nt: TGTGCCACCTACAACACTGAAGCTTTCTTT
cdr3_aa: CATYNTEAFF

v_call: TRBV9
d_call: TRBD2
clone_size: -
j_call: TRBJ2-7
cdr3_nt: TGTGCCAGCAGCGTAGGCAGCGGGAGAACCCACGAGCAGTACTTC
cdr3_aa: CASSVGSGRTHEQYF

v_call: TRBV7-9
d_call: TRBD1
clone_size: few
j_call: TRBJ1-5
cdr3_nt: TGTGCCAGCAGGCACGGGACAGGCCGTCAGCCCCAGCATTTT
cdr3_aa: CASRHGTGRQPQHF

v_call: TRBV19
d_call: TRBD2
clone_size: once
j_call: TRBJ2-3
cdr3_nt: TGTGCCAGTATCTGGCTAGCGGGAGAGAAGTCCGCAGATACGCAGTATTTT
cdr3_aa: CASIWLAGEKSADTQYF

v_call: TRBV2
d_call: -
clone_size: -
j_call: TRBJ1-1
cdr3_nt: TGTGCCAGCAGTGAACAGGGGAGCTGGAACACTGAAGCTTTCTTT
cdr3_aa: CASSEQGSWNTEAFF

v_call: TRBV19
d_call: -
clone_size: few
j_call: TRBJ1-1
cdr3_nt: TGTGCCAGTAGCACTCAACGGGGTGGGAGGAACACTGAAGCTTTCTTT
cdr3_aa: CASSTQRGGRNTEAFF

v_call: TRBV7-4
d_call: TRBD1
clone_size: -
j_call: TRBJ2-5
cdr3_nt: TGTGCCAGCAGCCCATTCGACAGGGGGGTAGAGACCCAGTACTTC
cdr3_aa: CASSPFDRGVETQYF

v_call: TRBV11-2
d_call: TRBD1
clone_size: many
j_call: TRBJ2-6
cdr3_nt: TGTGCCAGCAGCCTCATCCGCCGATACAGGGGGTATGGGGCCAACGTCCTGACTTTC
cdr3_aa: CASSLIRRYRGYGANVLTF

v_call: TRBV7-2
d_call: -
clone_size: few
j_call: TRBJ2-7
cdr3_nt: TGTGCCAGCAGCGGCGGGAAGGGTAGCTCCTACGAGCAGTACTTC
cdr3_aa: CASSGGKGSSYEQYF

v_call: TRBV2
d_call: TRBD1
clone_size: few
j_call: TRBJ2-5
cdr3_nt: TGTGCCAGTCTCGACAGGGGGAAAGAGACCCAGTACTTC
cdr3_aa: CASLDRGKETQYF

v_call: TRBV7-2
d_call: TRBD2
clone_size: -
j_call: TRBJ2-1
cdr3_nt: TGTGCCAGCAGTTACGGGGGGGGAGTCAATGAGCAGTTCTTC
cdr3_aa: CASSYGGGVNEQFF

v_call: TRBV27
d_call: -
clone_size: -
j_call: TRBJ1-3
cdr3_nt: TGTGCCAGCAGCCCTACCCAGGTTCTCTCTGGAAACACCATATATTTT
cdr3_aa: CASSPTQVLSGNTIYF

v_call: TRBV20-1
d_call: -
clone_size: few
j_call: TRBJ1-2
cdr3_nt: TGCAGTGCCTTTGGGGCAGGGCGCTATGGCTACACCTTC
cdr3_aa: CSAFGAGRYGYTF

v_call: TRBV6-1
d_call: -
clone_size: few
j_call: TRBJ2-1
cdr3_nt: TGTGCCAGCAGTGAAGAAGGCCTTGAACTTACTAATGAGCAGTTCTTC
cdr3_aa: CASSEEGLELTNEQFF

v_call: TRBV27
d_call: TRBD1
clone_size: -
j_call: TRBJ1-1
cdr3_nt: TGTGCCAGCAGACCTACTACAGGGGTGCGGACTGAAGCTTTCTTT
cdr3_aa: CASRPTTGVRTEAFF

v_call: TRBV15
d_call: TRBD2
clone_size: few
j_call: TRBJ2-1
cdr3_nt: TGTGCCACCAGCAGAGATCGGGGGGGTTGGTACAATGAGCAGTTCTTC
cdr3_aa: CATSRDRGGWYNEQFF

v_call: TRBV7-9
d_call: TRBD2
clone_size: -
j_call: TRBJ2-1
cdr3_nt: TGTGCCAGCAGCGTCATATCGCGGGGGGGCGTCCGGCAGTTCTTC
cdr3_aa: CASSVISRGGVRQFF

v_call: TRBV7-6
d_call: -
clone_size: -
j_call: TRBJ1-1
cdr3_nt: TGTGCCAGCAGTGAGATTCCGGGGGGCATGAACACTGAAGCTTTCTTT
cdr3_aa: CASSEIPGGMNTEAFF

v_call: TRBV7-2
d_call: TRBD1
clone_size: -
j_call: TRBJ1-1
cdr3_nt: TGTGCCAGCAGCTTAACGGGTATGGGACAGACGAACACTGAAGCTTTCTTT
cdr3_aa: CASSLTGMGQTNTEAFF

v_call: TRBV20-1
d_call: -
clone_size: few
j_call: TRBJ2-2
cdr3_nt: TGCAGTGCTAATCTTCCGAACACCGGGGAGCTGTTTTTT
cdr3_aa: CSANLPNTGELFF

v_call: TRBV7-9
d_call: -
clone_size: few
j_call: TRBJ1-1
cdr3_nt: TGTGCCAGCAGCCCCGGGGGTCTCGGCACTGAAGCTTTCTTT
cdr3_aa: CASSPGGLGTEAFF

v_call: TRBV7-2
d_call: TRBD1
clone_size: -
j_call: TRBJ2-3
cdr3_nt: TGTGCCAGCAGCTTATATGGCCTTCCGGGACAGGGAGGGGCAGATACGCAGTATTTT
cdr3_aa: CASSLYGLPGQGGADTQYF

v_call: TRBV7-8
d_call: -
clone_size: few
j_call: TRBJ1-5
cdr3_nt: TGTGCCAGCAGCCCGAAGCAGGATCAGCCCCAGCATTTT
cdr3_aa: CASSPKQDQPQHF

v_call: TRBV6-1
d_call: TRBD2
clone_size: -
j_call: TRBJ2-1
cdr3_nt: TGTGCCAGCAGTCACCTAGCGGGAGGGCCCCTATGGAAGGAGCAGTTCTTC
cdr3_aa: CASSHLAGGPLWKEQFF

v_call: TRBV6-1
d_call: -
clone_size: few
j_call: TRBJ2-6
cdr3_nt: TGTGCCAGCAGTGACTCAGGGAGTGGGGCCAACGTCCTGACTTTC
cdr3_aa: CASSDSGSGANVLTF

v_call: TRBV2
d_call: -
clone_size: -
j_call: TRBJ1-3
cdr3_nt: TGTGCCAGCGCTGGGACGGATGGAAACACCATATATTTT
cdr3_aa: CASAGTDGNTIYF

v_call: TRBV7-4
d_call: -
clone_size: -
j_call: TRBJ2-3
cdr3_nt: TGTGCCAGCAGCCTTAGGTCCGATACCAGAGATACGCAGTATTTT
cdr3_aa: CASSLRSDTRDTQYF

v_call: TRBV6-1
d_call: TRBD2
clone_size: -
j_call: TRBJ2-1
cdr3_nt: TGTGCCAGCAGTGAAATGGGGGTCGGGGCGGGGGGGGCCTACAATGAGCAGTTCTTC
cdr3_aa: CASSEMGVGAGGAYNEQFF

v_call: TRBV27
d_call: -
clone_size: few
j_call: TRBJ2-7
cdr3_nt: TGTGCCAGCAGTTTTGGGGGACCCCCCTACGAGCAGTACTTC
cdr3_aa: CASSFGGPPYEQYF

v_call: TRBV2
d_call: -
clone_size: few
j_call: TRBJ1-2
cdr3_nt: TGTGCCAGCAGTGAATGGATTGGCTACACCTTC
cdr3_aa: CASSEWIGYTF

v_call: TRBV5-6
d_call: -
clone_size: -
j_call: TRBJ2-3
cdr3_nt: TGTGCCAGCAGCTCCCGGCAGGGGGGAGATACGCAGTATTTT
cdr3_aa: CASSSRQGGDTQYF

v_call: TRBV7-2
d_call: -
clone_size: many
j_call: TRBJ2-3
cdr3_nt: TGTGCCAGCAGTCCCCGAGCGGGTCGGGGGGATACGCAGTATTTT
cdr3_aa: CASSPRAGRGDTQYF

v_call: TRBV7-2
d_call: TRBD1
clone_size: many
j_call: TRBJ2-5
cdr3_nt: TGTGCCAGCAGCGCCTATCAGGGGGTATTCGACGAGACCCAGTACTTC
cdr3_aa: CASSAYQGVFDETQYF

v_call: TRBV12-3/TRBV12-4
d_call: TRBD1
clone_size: -
j_call: TRBJ1-4
cdr3_nt: TGTGCCAGCAGTTCAGGACAGGTCCCATTAAAACTGTTTTTT
cdr3_aa: CASSSGQVPLKLFF

v_call: TRBV15
d_call: TRBD2
clone_size: -
j_call: TRBJ2-7
cdr3_nt: TGTGCCACCCGCGGCTGGGCAGACTTTAGCGGGAGCCAATACGAGCAGTACTTC
cdr3_aa: CATRGWADFSGSQYEQYF

v_call: TRBV18
d_call: TRBD2
clone_size: -
j_call: TRBJ2-7
cdr3_nt: TGTGCCAGCTCACCAGGCCGGGGGGTCGAGCAGTACTTC
cdr3_aa: CASSPGRGVEQYF

v_call: TRBV7-9
d_call: -
clone_size: -
j_call: TRBJ1-6
cdr3_nt: TGTGCCAGCACCGAATTCAGGGATAATTCACCCCTCCACTTT
cdr3_aa: CASTEFRDNSPLHF

v_call: TRBV25-1
d_call: -
clone_size: -
j_call: TRBJ2-3
cdr3_nt: TGTGCCAGCAGTGACGCGGCAGAAGGAGCCACAGATACGCAGTATTTT
cdr3_aa: CASSDAAEGATDTQYF

v_call: TRBV7-2
d_call: TRBD2
clone_size: -
j_call: TRBJ2-3
cdr3_nt: TGTGCCAGCAGCTCACCGGGACTAGCACAAGATACGCAGTATTTT
cdr3_aa: CASSSPGLAQDTQYF

v_call: TRBV27
d_call: -
clone_size: -
j_call: TRBJ1-6
cdr3_nt: TGTGCCAGCAGTTTATTAATCCCCGGATCCTATAATTCACCCCTCCACTTT
cdr3_aa: CASSLLIPGSYNSPLHF

v_call: TRBV4-2
d_call: TRBD2
clone_size: few
j_call: TRBJ2-3
cdr3_nt: TGTGCCAGCAGCCGAACGCGCGCTAGCGGGTCGGAGGATACGCAGTATTTT
cdr3_aa: CASSRTRASGSEDTQYF